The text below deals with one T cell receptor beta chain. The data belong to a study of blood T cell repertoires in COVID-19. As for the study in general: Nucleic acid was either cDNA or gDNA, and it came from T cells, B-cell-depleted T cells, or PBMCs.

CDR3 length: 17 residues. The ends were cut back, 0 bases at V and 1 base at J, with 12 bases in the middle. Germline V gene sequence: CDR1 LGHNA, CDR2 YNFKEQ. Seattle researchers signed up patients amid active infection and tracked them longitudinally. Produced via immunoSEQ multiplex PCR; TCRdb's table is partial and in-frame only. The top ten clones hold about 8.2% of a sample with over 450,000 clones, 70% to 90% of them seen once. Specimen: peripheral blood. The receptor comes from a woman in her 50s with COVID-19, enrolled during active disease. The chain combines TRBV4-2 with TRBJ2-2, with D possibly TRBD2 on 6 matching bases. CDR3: CASSQERWGVNTGELFF. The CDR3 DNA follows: TGTGCCAGCAGCCAAGAAAGGTGGGGGGTGAACACCGGGGAGCTGTTTTTT.